This T cell receptor (beta chain) was recovered during a study of control samples from healthy donors and cancer patients. The ends were cut back, 5 bases at V and 0 bases at J, with 14 bases in the middle. The CDR3 extends over 16 amino acids. Germline CDR1 MGHDK, CDR2 SYGVNS. Method: immunoSEQ multiplex PCR; TCRdb's copy keeps in-frame clones and lacks some. The sample includes 150,000 or so clones, approximately 93% of them seen just once. This clone was observed a handful of times. This TCR derives from a woman aged 35 to 49 in good health. The chain combines TRBV25-1 with TRBJ2-1, with D unresolved. Sequencing input: blood. CDR3 nucleotide sequence: TGTGCCAGCAGTCCCCTTCGTTGGTACTCCTACAATGAGCAGTTCTTC. This encodes CASSPLRWYSYNEQFF.